Listed here are 18 T cell receptor beta chains from one sample, sequenced in a study of early T cells in non-severe SARS-CoV-2 infection. Via MiXCR, TCRdb re-called the 5' RACE reads, giving one row per CDR3 protein. This repertoire shows around 82,000 distinct CDR3 sequences, around 15% found once; its top ten account for just under 0.6%. Sequenced sample: whole blood. Source of these receptors: an adult who was a healthcare worker with PCR-confirmed SARS-CoV-2 infection or an uninfected control (not recorded which).

The genes are TRBV6-5 and TRBJ2-1, with 8 bases matching TRBD1. This CDR3 has 16 amino acids. Looked up from germline, CDR1 is MNHEY and CDR2 is SVGAGI. The J segment lost 4 bases and the V segment lost 2 bases, leaving 7 bases of the junction unmatched. The CDR3 DNA reads as TGTGCCAGCAGTTACGGTGGGACAGGATTTTACAATGAGCAGTTCTTC. This translates into CASSYGGTGFYNEQFF.

Only a few counts were recorded for this clonotype. The chain employs TRBV29-1 and TRBJ2-5; D is possibly TRBD1 (6 bases). CDR1 SQVTM and CDR2 ANQGSEA come from the germline V gene. CDR3 length: 12 residues. Trimming took 3 bases from V and 5 from J, leaving 10 bases between them. The DNA of the CDR3 is TGCAGCGTTGATTGGGGGCCGGAGACCCAGTACTTC. This codes for CSVDWGPETQYF.

This clonotype has just a few counts. The gene calls are TRBV27 and TRBJ2-7; TRBD1 agrees at 9 bases. J lost 3 bases, V lost 5 bases, and 11 bases had no gene match. From germline, CDR1 is MNHEY and CDR2 SMNVEV (reference sequence). The CDR3 contains 16 residues. The CDR3 spells CASSPRAGTGFYEQYV. DNA for the CDR3: TGTGCCAGCAGTCCGAGGGCCGGGACAGGGTTCTACGAGCAGTACGTC.

The CDR3 loop reads CASSLDGYNEQFF. The CDR3 DNA reads TGTGCCAGCAGCTTAGACGGGTACAATGAGCAGTTCTTC. J is TRBJ2-1 and V is TRBV7-8; D gene uncertain. This CDR3 region has 13 residues. V was pared by 1 base and J by 4 bases, with 5 bases between. Germline V gives CDR1 SGHVS, CDR2 FQNEAQ.

The genes are TRBV4-2 and TRBJ1-2, with D hard to call. The V end lost 0 bases, the J end lost 7 bases, and 21 bases lay between the germline ends. This CDR3 has 17 residues. CDR1 and CDR2 from the germline V gene are LGHNA and YNFKEQ. The CDR3 region is CASSQDERTGRLGGYTF. For the CDR3, the DNA is TGTGCCAGCAGCCAAGATGAGAGGACGGGCCGACTAGGTGGCTACACCTTC.

This clonotype was seen once. The rearrangement links TRBV27 to TRBJ2-5, with a weak D call TRBD2 (6 bases). Trimming cost V 4 bases and J 2 bases, with 11 bases left between them. This CDR3 has 14 residues. Germline CDR1 and CDR2: MNHEY and SMNVEV (reference sequence). CDR3 sequence (DNA): TGTGCCAGCAGTTCCATACGGGGGCAAGAGACCCAGTACTTC. It specifies CASSSIRGQETQYF.

This clonotype was counted a few times. The chain uses TRBV29-1 and TRBJ1-2; D unclear. Trimming pared 8 bases from V and 0 bases from J, leaving 16 bases between. Germline V CDR1 and CDR2: SQVTM, ANQGSEA. This CDR3 contains 14 residues. The CDR3 coding sequence is TGCAGCCCCCCCTCGAGTAGTTCTAACTATGGCTACACCTTC. Translating gives CSPPSSSSNYGYTF. The full variable domain, completed using reference TRBV29-1 and TRBJ1-2, is SAVISQKPSRDICQRGTSLTIQCQVDSQVTMMFWYRQQPGQSLTLIATANQGSEATYESGFVIDKFPISRPNLTFSTLTVSNMSPEDSSIYLCSPPSSSSNYGYTFGSGTRLTVV.

This chain uses TRBV6-1 with TRBJ2-3; the match to TRBD1 covers 8 bases. The trim removed 6 bases at V and 4 bases at J, leaving 6 bases unmatched. The CDR3 is 14 amino acids. Germline CDR1 MNHNS, CDR2 SASEGT. CDR3 in amino acids: CASRDRVEADTQYF. CDR3 nucleotides: TGTGCCAGCAGGGACAGGGTGGAGGCAGATACGCAGTATTTT.

This clonotype was seen at least ten times. The J gene is TRBJ2-5, the V gene TRBV3-1, with no clear D. Germline V CDR1 and CDR2: LGHDT, YNNKEL (reference sequence). This CDR3 has 14 residues. V gave up 0 bases and J gave up 7 bases, with 12 bases separating them. DNA for the CDR3: TGTGCCAGCAGCCAAGATCTACAACGTAGGACCCAGTACTTC. Translation gives CASSQDLQRRTQYF.

The chain carries TRBV20-1 and TRBJ2-3, with unresolved D. The V gene lost 6 bases and the J gene lost 5 bases, with 18 bases spanning the gap. In germline, CDR1 is DFQATT, CDR2 SNEGSKA (reference sequence). CDR3 length equals 14 residues. The CDR3 DNA reads TGCAGTGCAATAAGCCCCTTCAGGCAAGATACGCAGTATTTT. Translation gives CSAISPFRQDTQYF.

This chain connects TRBV5-1 to TRBJ1-1, with D uncertain. Germline assignment: CDR1 SGHRS and CDR2 YFSETQ. The CDR3 has 13 amino acids. V was trimmed by 0 bases and J by 6 bases, leaving 9 bases between them. CDR3 region: CASSLEDPAEAFF. The CDR3 DNA follows: TGCGCCAGCAGCTTGGAAGACCCAGCTGAAGCTTTCTTT.

Ten or more counts support this clonotype. This rearrangement joins TRBV7-8 to TRBJ1-1; no firm D call. The CDR3 is 12 residues long. Trimming cost V 3 bases and J 5 bases, with 7 bases left between them. Germline assignment: CDR1 SGHVS and CDR2 FQNEAQ. CDR3 sequence reads: CASSLERTEAFF. The DNA of the CDR3 is TGTGCCAGCAGCTTGGAGCGAACTGAAGCTTTCTTT.

This clonotype turned up a few times. The chain employs TRBV11-2 and TRBJ2-3; the match to TRBD1 covers 9 bases. CDR3 length equals 15 residues. Unmatched junction bases numbered 15, after V lost 10 bases and J lost 7 bases. The germline CDR1 and CDR2 sequences are SGHAT and FQNNGV. The CDR3 coding sequence is TGTGCCACCAAGCCCGGGACAGGGATCATGTATACGCAGTATTTT. Encoded protein: CATKPGTGIMYTQYF. Full variable domain (rest looked up from reference TRBV11-2 and TRBJ2-3): EAGVAQSPRYKIIEKRQSVAFWCNPISGHATLYWYQQILGQGPKLLIQFQNNGVVDDSQLPKDRFSAERLKGVDSTLKIQPAKLEDSAVYLCATKPGTGIMYTQYFGPGTRLTVL.

This clonotype came up many times. The gene calls are TRBV5-1 and TRBJ1-1; D perhaps matches TRBD1 (6 bases). The CDR3 consists of 15 residues. The V and J ends lost 3 bases and 1 base respectively, with 13 bases between them. Germline V gene sequence: CDR1 SGHRS, CDR2 YFSETQ. CDR3 sequence reads: CASSWQGPSNTEAFF. For the CDR3, the DNA is TGCGCCAGCAGCTGGCAGGGGCCTTCGAACACTGAAGCTTTCTTT.

This sequence joins TRBV7-9 and TRBJ1-1; D perhaps matches TRBD1 (5 bases). Germline assignment: CDR1 SEHNR and CDR2 FQNEAQ (reference sequence). The ends were cut back, 0 bases at V and 6 bases at J, with 8 bases in the middle. The CDR3 is 13 amino acids. The CDR3 region has the DNA TGTGCCAGCAGCTTAGCTTCGACAGCTGAAGCTTTCTTT. Translated, it gives CASSLASTAEAFF. Full variable domain (rest looked up from reference TRBV7-9 and TRBJ1-1): DTGVSQNPRHKITKRGQNVTFRCDPISEHNRLYWYRQTLGQGPEFLTYFQNEAQLEKSRLLSDRFSAERPKGSFSTLEIQRTEQGDSAMYLCASSLASTAEAFFGQGTRLTVV.

This clonotype was seen a few times. V is TRBV15 and J is TRBJ1-1, with D perhaps TRBD1 (6 bases). From germline, CDR1 is LNHNV and CDR2 YYDKDF (reference sequence). CDR3 size: 15 residues. Trimming left V 1 base short and J 4 bases short, with 13 bases between. The CDR3 is CATSRAGARGTEAFF. The CDR3 coding sequence is TGTGCCACCAGCAGAGCGGGGGCGCGAGGCACTGAAGCTTTCTTT.

This clonotype was counted a few times. The J gene is TRBJ2-7, the V gene TRBV7-8, with D possibly TRBD2 on 6 matching bases. The CDR3 is made up of 14 amino acids. Trimming stripped 1 base from V and 3 bases from J, with 10 bases between. The V gene's germline CDR1 is SGHVS and CDR2 FQNEAQ. In DNA form, the CDR3 reads TGTGCCAGCAGCTTAGGTTCGGGGGACTACGAGCAGTACGTC. This encodes CASSLGSGDYEQYV.

In its sample, this clonotype was seen many times. The chain links TRBV7-9 to TRBJ2-7; D not resolved. The V end lost 5 bases, the J end lost 5 bases, and 10 bases lay between the germline ends. This CDR3 is built from 12 residues. Germline CDR1 SEHNR, CDR2 FQNEAQ (reference sequence). The CDR3 spells CASSHALHEQYV. As DNA, the CDR3 is TGTGCCAGCAGCCACGCTCTACACGAGCAGTACGTC.